These 3 T cell receptor beta chains share one sample of origin, sequenced in a study of read filtering for tumor transcriptome and immune sequencing. Molecular barcoded adaptors covering alpha/delta and beta/gamma chains were used on approximately 400 ng RNA. TCRdb redid the calling of the reads with MiXCR, one entry per CDR3 protein. The sample includes around 58,000 distinct CDR3 sequences, roughly 13% of them seen just once. Sequences were obtained from a population of CD138-negative cells sorted from bone marrow. All receptors derive from a donor at least 40 years old with multiple myeloma.

This clonotype showed up many times. The genes are TRBV10-3 and TRBJ2-2, with TRBD2 identical over 14 bases. CDR1 is ENHRY, CDR2 SYGVKD, per germline. The ends lost 3 bases at V and 3 bases at J; junction bases unmatched: 12. The CDR3 totals 20 residues. CDR3 nucleotides: TGTGCCATCAGTGACCAAAAGGGACTAGCGGGAGTTGGGGACACCGGGGAGCTGTTTTTT. Protein product: CAISDQKGLAGVGDTGELFF.

This clonotype was observed many times. The chain uses TRBV4-3 and TRBJ1-1; D remains ambiguous. V lost 0 bases, J lost 8 bases, and 7 bases lay in between. The germline V gene encodes CDR1 LGHNA and CDR2 YSLEER. The CDR3 runs to 12 residues. The DNA of the CDR3 is TGCGCCAGCAGCCAAGATTGGGGAGAAGCTTTCTTT. This encodes CASSQDWGEAFF.

This clonotype was counted only a few times. V is TRBV18 and J is TRBJ2-2; D may be TRBD2 (5 bases). Trimming shortened V by 3 bases and J by 10 bases, and 12 bases separated the two germline ends. There are 13 residues in the CDR3. Germline lookup yields CDR1 KGHSH and CDR2 LQKENI. The CDR3 is CASSPGLAVELFF. The CDR3 nucleotides read TGTGCCAGCTCACCTGGACTTGCCGTGGAGCTGTTTTTT.